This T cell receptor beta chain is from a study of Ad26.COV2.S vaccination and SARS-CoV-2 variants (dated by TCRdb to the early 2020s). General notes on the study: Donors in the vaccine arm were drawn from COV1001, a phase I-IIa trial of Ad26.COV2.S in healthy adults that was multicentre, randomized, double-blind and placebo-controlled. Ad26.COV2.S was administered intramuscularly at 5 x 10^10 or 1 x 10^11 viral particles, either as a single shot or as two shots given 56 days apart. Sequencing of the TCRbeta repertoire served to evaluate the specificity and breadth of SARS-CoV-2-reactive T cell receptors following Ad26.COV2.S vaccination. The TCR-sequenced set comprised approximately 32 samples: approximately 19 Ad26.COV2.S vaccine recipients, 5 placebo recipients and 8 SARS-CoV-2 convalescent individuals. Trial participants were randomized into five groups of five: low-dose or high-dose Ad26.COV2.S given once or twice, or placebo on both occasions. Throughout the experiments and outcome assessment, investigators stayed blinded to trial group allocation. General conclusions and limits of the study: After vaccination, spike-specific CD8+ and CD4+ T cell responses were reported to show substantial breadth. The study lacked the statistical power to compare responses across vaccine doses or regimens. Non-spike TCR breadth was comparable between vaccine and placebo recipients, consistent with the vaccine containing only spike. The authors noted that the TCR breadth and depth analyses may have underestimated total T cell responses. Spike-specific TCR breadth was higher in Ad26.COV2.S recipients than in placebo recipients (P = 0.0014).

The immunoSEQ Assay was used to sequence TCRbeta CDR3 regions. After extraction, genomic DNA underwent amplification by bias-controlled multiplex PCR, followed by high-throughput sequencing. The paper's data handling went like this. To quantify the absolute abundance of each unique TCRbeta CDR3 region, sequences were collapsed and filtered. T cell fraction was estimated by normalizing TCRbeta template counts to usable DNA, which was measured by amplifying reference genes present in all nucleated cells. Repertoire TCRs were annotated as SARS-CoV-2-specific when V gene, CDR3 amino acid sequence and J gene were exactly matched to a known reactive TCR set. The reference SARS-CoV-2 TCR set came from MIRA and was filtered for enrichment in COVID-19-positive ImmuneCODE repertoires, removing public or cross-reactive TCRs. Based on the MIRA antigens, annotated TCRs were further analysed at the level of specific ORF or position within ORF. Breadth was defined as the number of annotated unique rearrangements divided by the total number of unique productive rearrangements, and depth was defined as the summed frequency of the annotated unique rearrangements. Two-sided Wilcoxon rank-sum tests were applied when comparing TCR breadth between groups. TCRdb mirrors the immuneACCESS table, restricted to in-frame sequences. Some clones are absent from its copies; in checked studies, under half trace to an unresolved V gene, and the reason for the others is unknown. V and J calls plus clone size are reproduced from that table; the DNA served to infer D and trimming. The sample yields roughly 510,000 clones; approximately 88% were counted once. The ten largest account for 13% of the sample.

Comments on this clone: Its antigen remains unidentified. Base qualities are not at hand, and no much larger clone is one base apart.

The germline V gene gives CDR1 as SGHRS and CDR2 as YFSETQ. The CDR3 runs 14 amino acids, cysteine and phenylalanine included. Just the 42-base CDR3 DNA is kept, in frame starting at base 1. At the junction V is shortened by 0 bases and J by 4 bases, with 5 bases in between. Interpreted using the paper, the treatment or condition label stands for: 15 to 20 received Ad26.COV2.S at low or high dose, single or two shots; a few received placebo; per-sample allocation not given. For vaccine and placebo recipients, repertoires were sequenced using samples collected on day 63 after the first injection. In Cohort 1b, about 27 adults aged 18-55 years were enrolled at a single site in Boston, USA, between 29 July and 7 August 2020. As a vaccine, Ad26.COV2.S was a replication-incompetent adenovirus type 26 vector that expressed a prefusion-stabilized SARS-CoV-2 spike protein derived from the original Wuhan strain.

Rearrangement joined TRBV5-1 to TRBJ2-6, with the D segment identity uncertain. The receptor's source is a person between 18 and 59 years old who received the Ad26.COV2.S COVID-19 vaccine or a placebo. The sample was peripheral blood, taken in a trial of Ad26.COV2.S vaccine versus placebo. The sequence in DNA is TGCGCCAGCAGCTTGGAGGCGGGGGCCAACGTCCTGACTTTC. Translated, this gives CASSLEAGANVLTF.